This paragraph reports one T cell receptor beta chain. Its antigen is not identified. The germline CDR1 and CDR2 sequences are DFQATT and SNEGSKA (reference sequence). Trimming removed 5 bases from V and 2 bases from J, with 16 bases in between. This CDR3 comprises 15 residues. This entry belongs to a study of metastatic and nonmetastatic thyroid tumors. Study details: A comparison of repertoires was made across blood and tumor or nodule tissue from malignant and benign thyroid patients.

Until they underwent thyroid surgery, no patient had received any treatment. Authors' methods: The distant-metastasis classifier for papillary thyroid cancer was built from CDR3 differences across clinicopathological groups. MiXCR was used by TCRdb to re-call the PCR reads. It is TCRdb's table, rather than the study itself, that gives the V and J calls and clone size. The sample lists 20,000 or so clones, 22% occurring once. The study's findings and limits: Compared with benign nodules, malignant thyroid tumors were reported to have significantly higher TCR beta diversity in both blood and tumor.

This TCR derives from a female donor with papillary thyroid cancer or a benign thyroid nodule (not recorded which). Some clones in this sample may be carry-over from other donors' samples. V and J are TRBV20-1 and TRBJ1-5; D uncertain. What was sequenced was adjacent normal tissue. DNA for the CDR3: TGCAGTGCTTCCCCCCTCCAGGACCGCAATCAGCCCCAGCATTTT. Residues: CSASPLQDRNQPQHF.